Listed below are T cell receptor beta chains from one sample, sequenced in a study of CD4 and CD8 cells across lung adenocarcinoma regions. TCRdb independently ran MiXCR on the PCR reads; one entry per CDR3 protein. This sample carries over 20,000 distinct CDR3 sequences, around half of them seen once, and the ten largest clones take about a quarter. What was sequenced was CD8+ T cells from the center of a lung tumor. Receptor source: a female donor with lung adenocarcinoma. The CD4 and CD8 labels of this study may be unreliable. The CDR3 runs from the conserved cysteine through the conserved F or W. D genes are given only for firm matches. Clone size is stated in some rows and not others, as once, few, many or a class when expanded.

>.|TRBV6-5|TRBJ1-1|.
CASSYGGNTEAFF
TGTGCCAGCAGCTACGGAGGGAACACTGAAGCTTTCTTT
>medium-sized|TRBV6-1|TRBJ2-3|TRBD2
CASNRLAGKGSDTQYF
TGTGCCAGCAACCGACTAGCGGGAAAGGGCTCAGATACGCAGTATTTT
>.|TRBV12-3/TRBV12-4|TRBJ2-5|.
CARGTGGRGTETQYF
TGTGCCAGGGGGACCGGGGGCCGTGGCACAGAGACCCAGTACTTC
>.|TRBV11-3|TRBJ2-3|.
CASSLVVTNIQYF
TGTGCCAGCAGCCTCGTAGTGACAAATATTCAGTATTTC
>few|TRBV6-5|TRBJ2-1|.
CASSWGLYNEQFF
TGTGCCAGCAGTTGGGGACTCTACAATGAGCAGTTCTTC
>.|TRBV25-1|TRBJ2-3|TRBD2
CASSELAASTDTQYF
TGTGCCAGCAGCGAACTAGCGGCGAGCACAGATACGCAGTATTTT
>.|TRBV27|TRBJ2-5|.
CASRGQGRCDKETQYF
TGTGCCAGCAGGGGACAAGGGCGCTGCGACAAAGAGACCCAGTACTTC
>.|TRBV10-2|TRBJ2-7|TRBD2
CASRASGTVNEQYF
TGCGCCAGCCGCGCTAGCGGGACAGTGAACGAGCAGTACTTC
>once|TRBV6-1|TRBJ2-1|TRBD1
CASRVPGQGPNEQFF
TGTGCCAGCAGAGTTCCGGGACAGGGTCCCAATGAGCAGTTCTTC
>.|TRBV6-5|TRBJ2-7|TRBD2
CARGYGGADKETQYF
TGTGCCAGGGGTTACGGGGGGGCTGACAAAGAGACGCAGTACTTC
>.|TRBV7-2|TRBJ2-5|TRBD2
CASSLGSGRTNEQYF
TGTGCCAGCAGCTTAGGTAGCGGGAGAACGAATGAGCAGTACTTC
>.|TRBV6-5|TRBJ2-5|TRBD2
CASSSPGTSGETQYF
TGTGCCAGCAGTTCCCCCGGGACTAGCGGAGAGACCCAGTACTTC
>.|TRBV6-1|TRBJ2-1|.
CASSKKMTDTQFF
TGTGCCAGCAGTAAAAAGATGACAGATACGCAGTTCTTC
>.|TRBV7-2|TRBJ1-1|.
CASSRPGRMNTEAFF
TGTGCCAGCAGCCGCCCGGGACGAATGAACACTGAAGCTTTCTTT
>once|TRBV10-1|TRBJ2-5|.
CASSPNRVGEQYF
TGCGCCAGCAGCCCGAACAGGGTCGGGGAGCAGTACTTC
>.|TRBV11-3|TRBJ2-3|TRBD2
CASSRTGLAQYF
TGTGCCAGCAGCCGAACGGGACTAGCGCAGTATTTT
>.|TRBV6-8|TRBJ2-7|TRBD2
CASPGLAGPISSYEQYF
TGTGCCAGCCCCGGACTAGCGGGGCCCATAAGCTCCTACGAGCAGTACTTC
>many|TRBV10-1|TRBJ2-2|.
CASSDSGSGELFF
TGCGCCAGCAGTGACTCAGGATCCGGGGAGCTGTTTTTT
>few|TRBV6-1|TRBJ2-5|.
CAGLGGRDQDIQYF
TGTGCCGGCCTCGGGGGCCGTGACCAAGACATCCAGTACTTC